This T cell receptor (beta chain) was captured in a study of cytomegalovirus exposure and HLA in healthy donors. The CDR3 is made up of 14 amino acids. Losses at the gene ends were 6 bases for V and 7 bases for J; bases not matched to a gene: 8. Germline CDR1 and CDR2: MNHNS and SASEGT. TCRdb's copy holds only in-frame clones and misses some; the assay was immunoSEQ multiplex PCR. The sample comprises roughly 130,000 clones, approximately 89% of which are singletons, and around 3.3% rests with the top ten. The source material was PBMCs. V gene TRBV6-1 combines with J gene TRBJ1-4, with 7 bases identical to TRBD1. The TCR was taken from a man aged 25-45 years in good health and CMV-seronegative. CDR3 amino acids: CASRAGTVVEKLFF. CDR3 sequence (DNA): TGTGCCAGCAGGGCCGGGACAGTGGTTGAAAAACTGTTTTTT.